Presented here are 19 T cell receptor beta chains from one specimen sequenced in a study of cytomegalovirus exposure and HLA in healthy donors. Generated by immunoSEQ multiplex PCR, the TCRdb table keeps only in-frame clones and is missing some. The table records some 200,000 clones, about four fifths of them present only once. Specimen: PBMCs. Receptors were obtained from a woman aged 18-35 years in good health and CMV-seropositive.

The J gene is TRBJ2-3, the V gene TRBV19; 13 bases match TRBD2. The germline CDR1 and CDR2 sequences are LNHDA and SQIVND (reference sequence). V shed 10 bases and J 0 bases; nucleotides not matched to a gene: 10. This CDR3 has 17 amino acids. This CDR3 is CATGTSGDPKSTDTQYF. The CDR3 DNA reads TGTGCCACCGGGACTAGCGGGGACCCCAAGAGCACAGATACGCAGTATTTT.

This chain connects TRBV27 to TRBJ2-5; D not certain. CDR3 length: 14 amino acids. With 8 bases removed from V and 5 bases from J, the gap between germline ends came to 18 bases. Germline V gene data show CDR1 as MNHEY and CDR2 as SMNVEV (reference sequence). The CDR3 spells CASAGRSQRETQYF. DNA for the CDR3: TGTGCCAGCGCCGGTCGTAGCCAAAGGGAGACCCAGTACTTC.

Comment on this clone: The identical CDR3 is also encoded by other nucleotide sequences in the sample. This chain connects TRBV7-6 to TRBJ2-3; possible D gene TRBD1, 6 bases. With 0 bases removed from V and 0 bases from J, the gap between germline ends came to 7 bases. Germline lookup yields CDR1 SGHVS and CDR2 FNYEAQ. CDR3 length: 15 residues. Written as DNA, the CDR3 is TGTGCCAGCAGCTTAGCGGGGGCTAGCACAGATACGCAGTATTTT. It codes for CASSLAGASTDTQYF.

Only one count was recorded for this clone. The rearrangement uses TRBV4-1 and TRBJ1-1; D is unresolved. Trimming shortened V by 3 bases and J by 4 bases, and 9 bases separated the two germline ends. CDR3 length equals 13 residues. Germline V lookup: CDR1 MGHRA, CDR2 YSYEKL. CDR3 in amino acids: CASSHGGRTEAFF. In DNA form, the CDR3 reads TGCGCCAGCAGCCACGGCGGTCGCACTGAAGCTTTCTTT.

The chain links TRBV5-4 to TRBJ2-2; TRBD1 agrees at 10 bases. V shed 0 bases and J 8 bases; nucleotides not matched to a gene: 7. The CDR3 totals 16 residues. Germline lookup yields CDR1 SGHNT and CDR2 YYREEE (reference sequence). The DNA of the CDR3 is TGTGCCAGCAGCTTGGTTGGAGACAGGGGGCGAGGGGAGCTGTTTTTT. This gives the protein CASSLVGDRGRGELFF.

CDR3 coding DNA: TGCGCCAGCAGCCAAGAGCGGGCGGGTGGGTCCGATACGCAGTATTTT. Protein sequence: CASSQERAGGSDTQYF. The rearrangement links TRBV4-3 to TRBJ2-3, with a tentative D call TRBD2 (5 bases). Trimming shortened V by 0 bases and J by 6 bases, and 16 bases separated the two germline ends. CDR1 LGHNA and CDR2 YSLEER come from the germline V gene. This CDR3 contains 16 residues.

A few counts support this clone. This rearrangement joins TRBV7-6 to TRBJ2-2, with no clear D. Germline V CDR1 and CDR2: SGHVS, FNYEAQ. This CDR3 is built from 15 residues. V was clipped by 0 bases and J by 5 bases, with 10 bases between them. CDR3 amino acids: CASSLALARTGELFF. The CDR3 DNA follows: TGTGCCAGCAGCTTAGCGCTCGCCCGGACCGGGGAGCTGTTTTTT.

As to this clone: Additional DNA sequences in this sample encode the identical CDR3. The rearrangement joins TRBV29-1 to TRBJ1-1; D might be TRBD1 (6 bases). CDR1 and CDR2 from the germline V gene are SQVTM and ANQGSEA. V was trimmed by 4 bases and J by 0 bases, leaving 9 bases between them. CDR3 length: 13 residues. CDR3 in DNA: TGCAGCGTTGCGGACAGACTGAACACTGAAGCTTTCTTT. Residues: CSVADRLNTEAFF.

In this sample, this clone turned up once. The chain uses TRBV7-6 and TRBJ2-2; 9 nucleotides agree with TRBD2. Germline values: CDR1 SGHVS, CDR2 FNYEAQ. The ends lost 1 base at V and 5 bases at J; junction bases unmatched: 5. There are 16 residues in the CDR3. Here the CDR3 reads CASSLGLAGRTGELFF. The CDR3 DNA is TGTGCCAGCAGCTTAGGGCTAGCGGGGAGGACCGGGGAGCTGTTTTTT.

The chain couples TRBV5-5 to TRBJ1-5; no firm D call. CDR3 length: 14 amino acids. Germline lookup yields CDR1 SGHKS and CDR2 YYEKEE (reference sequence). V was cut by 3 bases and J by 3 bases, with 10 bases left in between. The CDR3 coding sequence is TGTGCCAGCAGCTCTCAGGTAGACAATCAGCCCCAGCATTTT. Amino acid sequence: CASSSQVDNQPQHF.

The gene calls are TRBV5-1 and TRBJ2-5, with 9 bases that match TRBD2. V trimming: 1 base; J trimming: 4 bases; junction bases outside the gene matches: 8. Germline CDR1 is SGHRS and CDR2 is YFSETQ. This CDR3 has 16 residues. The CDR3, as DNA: TGCGCCAGCAGCTTGTCTAGCGGGGTTCAGGGAGAGACCCAGTACTTC. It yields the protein CASSLSSGVQGETQYF.

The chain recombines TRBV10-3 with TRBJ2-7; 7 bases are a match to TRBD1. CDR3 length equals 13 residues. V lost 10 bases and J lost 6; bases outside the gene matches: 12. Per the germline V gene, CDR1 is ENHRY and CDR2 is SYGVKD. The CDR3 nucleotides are TGTGCCAGCCTAAACACAGGGGAAGGCGAGCAGTACTTC. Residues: CASLNTGEGEQYF.

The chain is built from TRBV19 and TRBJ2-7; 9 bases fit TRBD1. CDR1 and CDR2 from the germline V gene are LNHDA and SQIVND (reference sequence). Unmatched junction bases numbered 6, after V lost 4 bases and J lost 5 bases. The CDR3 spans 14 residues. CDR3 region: CASSTPDRGHEQYF. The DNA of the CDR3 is TGTGCCAGTAGTACACCGGACAGGGGCCACGAGCAGTACTTC.

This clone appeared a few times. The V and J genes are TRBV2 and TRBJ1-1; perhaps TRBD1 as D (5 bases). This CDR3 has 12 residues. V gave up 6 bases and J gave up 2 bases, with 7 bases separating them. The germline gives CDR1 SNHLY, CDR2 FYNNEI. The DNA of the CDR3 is TGTGCCAGCAGCACAGGTAACACTGAAGCTTTCTTT. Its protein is CASSTGNTEAFF. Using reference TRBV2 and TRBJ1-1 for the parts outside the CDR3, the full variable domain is EPEVTQTPSHQVTQMGQEVILRCVPISNHLYFYWYRQILGQKVEFLVSFYNNEISEKSEIFDDQFSVERPDGSNFTLKIRSTKLEDSAMYFCASSTGNTEAFFGQGTRLTVV.

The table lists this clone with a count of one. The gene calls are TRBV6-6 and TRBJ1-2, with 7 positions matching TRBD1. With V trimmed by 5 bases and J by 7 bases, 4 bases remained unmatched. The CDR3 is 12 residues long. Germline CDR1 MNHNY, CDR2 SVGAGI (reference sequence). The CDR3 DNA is TGTGCCAGCAGTCCGAGGACAGGTGGCTACACCTTC. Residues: CASSPRTGGYTF.

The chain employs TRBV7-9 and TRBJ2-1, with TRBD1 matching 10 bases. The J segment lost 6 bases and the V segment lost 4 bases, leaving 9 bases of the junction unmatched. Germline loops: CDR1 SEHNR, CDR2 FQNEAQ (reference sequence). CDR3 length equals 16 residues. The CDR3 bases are TGTGCCAGCAGCTCACTGGACAGGGGGGCTATCAATGAGCAGTTCTTC. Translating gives CASSSLDRGAINEQFF.

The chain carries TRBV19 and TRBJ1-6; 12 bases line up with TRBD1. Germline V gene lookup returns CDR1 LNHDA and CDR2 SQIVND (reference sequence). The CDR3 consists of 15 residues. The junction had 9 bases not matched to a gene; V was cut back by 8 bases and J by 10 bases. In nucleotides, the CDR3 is TGTGCCAGTCAACAACCGGGACAGGGGGCCTCACCCCTCCACTTT. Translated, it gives CASQQPGQGASPLHF.

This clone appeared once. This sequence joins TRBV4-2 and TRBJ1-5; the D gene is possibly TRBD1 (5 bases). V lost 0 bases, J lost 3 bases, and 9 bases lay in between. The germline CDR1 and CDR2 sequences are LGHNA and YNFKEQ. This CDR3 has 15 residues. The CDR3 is CASSQDQGTNQPQHF. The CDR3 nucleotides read TGTGCCAGCAGCCAAGATCAGGGCACCAATCAGCCCCAGCATTTT.

CDR3 sequence (DNA): TGTGCCAGCACCCCGTTCCTAGCGGGGGGGGGTGAGCAGTTCTTC. It codes for CASTPFLAGGGEQFF. The genes are TRBV6-5 and TRBJ2-1, with TRBD2 matching over 12 bases. The CDR3 totals 15 residues. Germline V gene lookup returns CDR1 MNHEY and CDR2 SVGAGI. Trimming removed 7 bases from V and 9 bases from J; junction bases left unmatched: 10.